This T cell receptor beta chain comes out of a study of blood T cell repertoires in COVID-19 (dated by TCRdb to about 2020). For context, the study as a whole: Collaborator samples came from the United States, Italy and Spain and covered acute and convalescent phases of COVID-19. The prospective study material was composed of cDNA or gDNA derived from T cells, B-cell-depleted T cells, or PBMCs. Deeply sampled blood TCRbeta repertoires from subjects exposed to, actively infected with, or recovered from COVID-19 were included in the dataset. A freely available public database, intended as a resource for researchers studying the immune response to SARS-CoV-2, is where the repertoires were released. The samples were drawn from the first 160 participants of the ongoing ImmuneRACE study and from 950 to 1,500 subjects provided by 6 global collaborators. Sample metadata almost always included a de-identified subject ID, COVID-19 status, age in years and sex. Where available, HLA class I and class II types were taken from metadata supplied by the sample provider and were not determined by assay-based typing.

Another Seattle source contributed samples from volunteer blood donors who had recovered from COVID-19. Collaborating institutions collected whole blood in K2EDTA tubes following their own protocols. For TCRbeta analysis, collaborator samples were shipped as frozen whole blood, as isolated PBMCs, or as DNA extracted from either sample type. As to this clone: The antigen it recognizes is unknown. Base qualities are missing; no much larger clone stands one base away.

Based on the germline V gene, the CDR1 and CDR2 sequences are SGHTA and FQGNSA. The CDR3, cysteine through phenylalanine, is 17 amino acids long. CDR3 DNA only is kept here, 51 bases in frame from base 1. V is cut by 6 bases and J by 1 base, and the space between the germline ends is 16 bases. The paper's findings and limits, for the study overall: The amount of clinical and demographic metadata varied by source and participant and was provided uncurated.

TCRbeta CDR3 regions were amplified from genomic DNA using the immunoSEQ Assay, a bias-controlled multiplex PCR. Turning to the authors' computational methods: The number of nucleated cells in each sample was estimated from the amplification of reference gene primers within the assay. To quantify the absolute abundance of each unique TCRbeta CDR3 rearrangement, sequence reads were collapsed and filtered. For each sample, productive Simpson clonality was calculated as the square root of Simpson's diversity index across productive rearrangements. Imported from immuneACCESS, the table was reduced by TCRdb to in-frame sequences with V and J called. These copies leave out some clones; in studies compared against another copy, an unresolved V gene accounts for under half, and the cause of the remainder is not known. V and J calls plus clone size are reproduced from that table; the DNA served to infer D and trimming. This sample gives about 190,000 clones in total; 65% to 80% of them show up just once. The ten top clones hold roughly 13% of the sample.

The clonotype originates from a man aged 45 to 65 who had recovered from COVID-19. Sequenced material: peripheral blood. This receptor chain uses TRBV7-2 and TRBJ2-6; matching of 5 bases hints at TRBD2 as the D gene. The DNA reads as follows: TGTGCCAGCAGGCTCCGGGTGGCGGGTTCTGGGGCCAACGTCCTGACTTTC. This encodes CASRLRVAGSGANVLTF. Where the CDR3 stops, the reference TRBV7-2 and TRBJ2-6 genes take over; the full variable domain is GAGVSQSPSNKVTEKGKDVELRCDPISGHTALYWYRQSLGQGLEFLIYFQGNSAPDKSGLPSDRFSAERTGGSVSTLTIQRTQQEDSAVYLCASRLRVAGSGANVLTFGAGSRLTVL.